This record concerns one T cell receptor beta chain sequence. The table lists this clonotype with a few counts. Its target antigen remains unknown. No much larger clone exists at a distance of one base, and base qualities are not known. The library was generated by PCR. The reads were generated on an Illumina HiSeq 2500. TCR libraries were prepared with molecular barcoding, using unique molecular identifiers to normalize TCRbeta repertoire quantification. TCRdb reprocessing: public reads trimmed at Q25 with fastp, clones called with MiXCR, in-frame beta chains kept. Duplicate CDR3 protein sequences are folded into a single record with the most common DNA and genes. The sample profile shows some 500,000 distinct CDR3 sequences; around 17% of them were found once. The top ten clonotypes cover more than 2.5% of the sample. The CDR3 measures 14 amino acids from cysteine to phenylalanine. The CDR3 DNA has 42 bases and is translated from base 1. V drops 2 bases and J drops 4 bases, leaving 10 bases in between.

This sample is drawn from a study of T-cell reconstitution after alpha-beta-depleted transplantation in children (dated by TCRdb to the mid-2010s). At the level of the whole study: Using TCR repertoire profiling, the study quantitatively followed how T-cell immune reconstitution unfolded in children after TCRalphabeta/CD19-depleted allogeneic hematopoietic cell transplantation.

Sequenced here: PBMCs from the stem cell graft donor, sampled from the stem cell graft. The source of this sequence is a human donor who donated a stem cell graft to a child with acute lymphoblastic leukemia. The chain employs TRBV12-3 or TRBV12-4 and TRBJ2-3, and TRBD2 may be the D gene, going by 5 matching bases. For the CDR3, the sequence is CASSLLAGSDTQYF. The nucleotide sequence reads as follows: TGTGCCAGCAGTTTACTAGCTGGTTCAGATACGCAGTATTTT.